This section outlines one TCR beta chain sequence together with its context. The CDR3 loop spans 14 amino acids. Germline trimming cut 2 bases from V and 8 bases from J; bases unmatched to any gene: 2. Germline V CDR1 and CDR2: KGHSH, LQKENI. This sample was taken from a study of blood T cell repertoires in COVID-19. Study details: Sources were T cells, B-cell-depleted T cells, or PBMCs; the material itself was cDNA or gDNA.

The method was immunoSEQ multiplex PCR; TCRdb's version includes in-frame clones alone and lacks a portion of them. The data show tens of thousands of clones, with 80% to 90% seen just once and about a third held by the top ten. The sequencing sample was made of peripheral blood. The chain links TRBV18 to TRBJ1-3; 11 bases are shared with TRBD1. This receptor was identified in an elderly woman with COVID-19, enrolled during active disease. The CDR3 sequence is CASSPGTGGHTIYF. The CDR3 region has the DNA TGTGCCAGCTCACCAGGGACAGGGGGACACACCATATATTTT.